The source of this T cell receptor (beta chain) is a study of blood T cell repertoires in COVID-19. As for the study in general: Acute and convalescent COVID-19 specimens originated in the United States, Italy and Spain. Sample material is recorded as cDNA or gDNA derived from T cells, B-cell-depleted T cells, or PBMCs.

Original methodology: From reference gene primer amplification, estimates of nucleated cell counts were derived. Some clones are missing from TCRdb's copy, which holds only in-frame ones; the method was immunoSEQ multiplex PCR. V and J calls and clone size follow that table, whereas D and trimming were derived from the DNA. The repertoire includes about 210,000 clones, more than 65% of them detected once, and roughly a tenth sits in the top ten. The sequenced sample consisted of peripheral blood. This clonotype was obtained from a man in his forties or fifties with active or convalescent COVID-19.

The CDR3 nucleotides read TGCGCCAGCAGCTTGGAAGGGACAGGGATGGAGACCCAGTACTTC. It is translated as CASSLEGTGMETQYF. The V gene is TRBV5-1, the J gene TRBJ2-5; TRBD1 matches 9 bases. CDR3 length equals 15 residues. CDR1 is SGHRS, CDR2 YFSETQ, per germline. V lost 0 bases, J lost 5 bases, and 5 bases stayed unmatched. Looking up the rest from reference TRBV5-1 and TRBJ2-5 gives the full variable domain: KAGVTQTPRYLIKTRGQQVTLSCSPISGHRSVSWYQQTPGQGLQFLFEYFSETQRNKGNFPGRFSGRQFSNSRSEMNVSTLELGDSALYLCASSLEGTGMETQYFGPGTRLLVL.